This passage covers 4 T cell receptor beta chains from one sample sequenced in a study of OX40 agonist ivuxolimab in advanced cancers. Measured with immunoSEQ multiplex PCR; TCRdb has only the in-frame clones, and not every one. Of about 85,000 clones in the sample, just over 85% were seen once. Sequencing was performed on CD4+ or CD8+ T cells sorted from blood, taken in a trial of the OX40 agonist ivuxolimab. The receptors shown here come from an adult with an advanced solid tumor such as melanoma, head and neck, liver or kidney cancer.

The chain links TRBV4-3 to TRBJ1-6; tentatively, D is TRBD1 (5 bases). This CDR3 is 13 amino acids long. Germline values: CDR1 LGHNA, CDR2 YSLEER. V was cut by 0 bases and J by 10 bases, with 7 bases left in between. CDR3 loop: CASSQERDSPLHF. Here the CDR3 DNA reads TGCGCCAGCAGCCAAGAAAGGGACTCACCCCTCCACTTT.

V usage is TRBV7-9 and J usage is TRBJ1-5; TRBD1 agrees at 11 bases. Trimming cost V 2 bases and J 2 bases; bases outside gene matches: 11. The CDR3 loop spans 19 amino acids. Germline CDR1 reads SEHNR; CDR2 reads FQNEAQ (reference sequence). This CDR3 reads CASSLQGTGGPGGNQPQHF. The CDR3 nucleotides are TGTGCCAGCAGCTTACAGGGGACAGGGGGGCCTGGGGGCAATCAGCCCCAGCATTTT. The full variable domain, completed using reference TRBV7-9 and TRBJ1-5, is DTGVSQNPRHKITKRGQNVTFRCDPISEHNRLYWYRQTLGQGPEFLTYFQNEAQLEKSRLLSDRFSAERPKGSFSTLEIQRTEQGDSAMYLCASSLQGTGGPGGNQPQHFGDGTRLSIL.

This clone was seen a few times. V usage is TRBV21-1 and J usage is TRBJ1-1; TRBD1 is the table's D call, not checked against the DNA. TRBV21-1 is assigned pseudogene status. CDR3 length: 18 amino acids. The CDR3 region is CASSAGDGSWDTDTEAFF. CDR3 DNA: TGTGCCAGCAGCGCTGGAGATGGGTCATGGGACACGGACACTGAAGCTTTCTTT.

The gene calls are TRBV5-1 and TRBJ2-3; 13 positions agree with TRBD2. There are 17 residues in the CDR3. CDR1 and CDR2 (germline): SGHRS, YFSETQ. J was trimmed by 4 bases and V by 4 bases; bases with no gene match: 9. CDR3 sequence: CASSPGRTSGGADTQYF. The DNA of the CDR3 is TGCGCCAGCAGCCCGGGAAGAACTAGCGGGGGGGCAGATACGCAGTATTTT.